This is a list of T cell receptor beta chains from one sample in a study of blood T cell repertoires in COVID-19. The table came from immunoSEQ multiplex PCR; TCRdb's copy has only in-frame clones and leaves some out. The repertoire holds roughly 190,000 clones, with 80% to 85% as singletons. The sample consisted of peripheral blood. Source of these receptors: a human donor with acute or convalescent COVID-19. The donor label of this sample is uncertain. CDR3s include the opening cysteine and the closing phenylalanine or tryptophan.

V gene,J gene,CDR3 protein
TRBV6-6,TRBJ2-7,CASSRGTSGRGGAGEQYF
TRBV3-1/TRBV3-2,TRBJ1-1,CASSLTGVPTEAFF
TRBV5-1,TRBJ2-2,CASSQAAGGPTGELFF
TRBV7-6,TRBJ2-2,CASSLDRPANTGELFF
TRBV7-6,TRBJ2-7,CASSFLSGSSYEQYF
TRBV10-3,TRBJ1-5,CAISDRGGNQPQHF
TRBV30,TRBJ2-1,CAWSSNRGNEQFF
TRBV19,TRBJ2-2,CASSNRGTGELFF
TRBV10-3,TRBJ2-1,CAISEGLAGVDEQFF
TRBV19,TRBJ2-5,CASSQGTGGIGETQYF
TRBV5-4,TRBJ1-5,CASYRCIRATPIASNQPQHF
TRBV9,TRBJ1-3,CASATGNSGNTIYF
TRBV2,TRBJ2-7,CASWQGSYEQYF
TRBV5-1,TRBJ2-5,CASTLDRGLDSGETQYF
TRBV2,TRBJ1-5,CASRGGQTNQPQHF
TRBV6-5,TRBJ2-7,CATSSTGGVSYEQYF
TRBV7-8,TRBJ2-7,CASSLALAAAYEQYF
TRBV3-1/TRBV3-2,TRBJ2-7,CASSHAAGLVQYF
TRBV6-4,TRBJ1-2,CASRSDRDYGYTF
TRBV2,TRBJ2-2,CASSVQNTGELFF
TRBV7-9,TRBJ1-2,CASSADTVNYGYTF
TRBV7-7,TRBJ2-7,CASSKDPQAGEQYF
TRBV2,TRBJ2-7,CASYQGTSYEQYF
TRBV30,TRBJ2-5,CAGTSGKETQYF
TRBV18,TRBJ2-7,CASSQGRGAYEQYF
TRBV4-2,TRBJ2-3,CASSLGGLAGRDTQYF
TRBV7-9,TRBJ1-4,CASSLARTSPTNEKLFF
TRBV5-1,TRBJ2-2,CASSRGANTGELFF
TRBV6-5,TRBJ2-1,CASKGQLAGYNEQFF
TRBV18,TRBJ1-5,CASSRTPSNQPQHF
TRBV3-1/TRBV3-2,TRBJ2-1,CASSQDMSASGGREQFF
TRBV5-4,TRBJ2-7,CASSLVADSYEQYF
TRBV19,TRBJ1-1,CASSTLSYGNTEAFF